This TCR beta chain was observed in a study of T-cell memory formation after mild COVID-19. TCRdb re-derived calls from the 5' RACE reads in MiXCR, one entry per CDR3 protein. Found here are nearly 350,000 distinct CDR3 sequences, 10% to 15% of them singletons; the top ten hold about a fifth. Germline V gene sequence: CDR1 SGHTS, CDR2 YDEGEE. The CDR3 runs 16 residues. Trimming took 4 bases from V and 2 from J, leaving 17 bases between them. With respect to this clonotype: The target antigen is unknown.

General study results and limits: Memory cells collected pre-infection included some clones that later responded, suggesting cross-reactive memory joined.

The clonotype comes from a man between 18 and 29 years old who had mild COVID-19 (a few samples of this study predate the infection). Cell type and time point are not known. The chain links TRBV5-8 to TRBJ2-3, with D possibly matching TRBD2 (6 bases). Sequenced sample: PBMCs or a T cell subset sorted from them (not recorded which). This CDR3 is CASSNPDGGATDTQYF. DNA of the CDR3: TGTGCCAGCAGCAACCCGGACGGCGGGGCCACAGATACGCAGTATTTT. The complete variable domain, with remaining parts taken from reference TRBV5-8 and TRBJ2-3, reads EAGVTQSPTHLIKTRGQQATLRCSPISGHTSVYWYQQALGLGLQFLLWYDEGEERNRGNFPPRFSGRQFPNYSSELNVNALELEDSALYLCASSNPDGGATDTQYFGPGTRLTVL.